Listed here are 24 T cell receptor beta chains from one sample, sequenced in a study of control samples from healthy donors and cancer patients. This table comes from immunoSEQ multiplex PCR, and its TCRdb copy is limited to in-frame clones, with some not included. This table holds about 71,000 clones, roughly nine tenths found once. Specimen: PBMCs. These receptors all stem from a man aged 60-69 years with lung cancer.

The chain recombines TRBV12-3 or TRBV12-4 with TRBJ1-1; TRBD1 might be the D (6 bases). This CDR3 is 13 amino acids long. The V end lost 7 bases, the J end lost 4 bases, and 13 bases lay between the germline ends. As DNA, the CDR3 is TGTGCCAGCACAACATGGGGGGCCACTGAAGCTTTCTTT. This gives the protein CASTTWGATEAFF.

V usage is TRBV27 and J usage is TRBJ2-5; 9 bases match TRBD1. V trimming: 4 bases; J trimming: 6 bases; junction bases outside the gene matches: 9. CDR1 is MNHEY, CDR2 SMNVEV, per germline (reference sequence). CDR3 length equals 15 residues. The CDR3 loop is CASSSKRQGEKTQYF. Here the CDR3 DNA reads TGTGCCAGCAGTTCGAAAAGACAGGGGGAGAAGACCCAGTACTTC.

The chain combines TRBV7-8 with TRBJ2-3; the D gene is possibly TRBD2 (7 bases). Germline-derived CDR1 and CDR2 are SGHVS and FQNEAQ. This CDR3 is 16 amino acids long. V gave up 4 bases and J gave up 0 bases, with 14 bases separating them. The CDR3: CASSSRGGASTDTQYF. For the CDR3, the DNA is TGTGCCAGCAGCTCAAGGGGGGGGGCTAGCACAGATACGCAGTATTTT.

CDR3 residues: CASSYLTGPYEQYF. CDR3 coding DNA: TGTGCCAGCAGTTACTTGACAGGGCCCTACGAGCAGTACTTC. The rearrangement uses TRBV6-5 and TRBJ2-7, with 7 bases aligning to TRBD1. Germline-derived CDR1 and CDR2 are MNHEY and SVGAGI. The V gene end was trimmed by 1 base and the J gene end by 2 bases; junction bases not matched to a gene: 2. The CDR3 has 14 amino acids.

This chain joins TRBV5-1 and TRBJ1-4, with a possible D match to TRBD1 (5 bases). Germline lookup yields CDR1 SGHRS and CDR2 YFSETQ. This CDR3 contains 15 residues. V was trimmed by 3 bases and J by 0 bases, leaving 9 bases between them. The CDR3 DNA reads TGCGCCAGCAGCTATAGGGGCCCAACTAATGAAAAACTGTTTTTT. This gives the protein CASSYRGPTNEKLFF. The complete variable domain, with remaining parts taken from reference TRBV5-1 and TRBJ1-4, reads KAGVTQTPRYLIKTRGQQVTLSCSPISGHRSVSWYQQTPGQGLQFLFEYFSETQRNKGNFPGRFSGRQFSNSRSEMNVSTLELGDSALYLCASSYRGPTNEKLFFGSGTQLSVL.

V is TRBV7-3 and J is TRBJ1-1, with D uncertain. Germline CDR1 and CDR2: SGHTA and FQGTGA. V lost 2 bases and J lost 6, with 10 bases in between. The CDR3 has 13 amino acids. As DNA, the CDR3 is TGTGCCAGCAGCTTAGAGGAGGGCGCTGAAGCTTTCTTT. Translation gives CASSLEEGAEAFF.

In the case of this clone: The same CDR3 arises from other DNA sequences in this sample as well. The CDR3 spells CASSPDSGNTIYF. In nucleotides, the CDR3 is TGTGCCAGCAGCCCCGACTCTGGAAACACCATATATTTT. The chain carries TRBV7-3 and TRBJ1-3; D is ambiguous. Trimming shortened V by 5 bases and J by 0 bases, and 5 bases separated the two germline ends. Germline assignment: CDR1 SGHTA and CDR2 FQGTGA. The CDR3 is made up of 13 amino acids.

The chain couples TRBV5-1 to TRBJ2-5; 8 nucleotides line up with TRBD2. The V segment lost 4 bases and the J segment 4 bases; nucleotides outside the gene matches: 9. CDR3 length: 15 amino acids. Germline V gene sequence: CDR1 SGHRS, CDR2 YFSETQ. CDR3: CASSQPRGGSETQYF. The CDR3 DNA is TGCGCCAGCAGCCAACCTCGGGGGGGCTCAGAGACCCAGTACTTC.

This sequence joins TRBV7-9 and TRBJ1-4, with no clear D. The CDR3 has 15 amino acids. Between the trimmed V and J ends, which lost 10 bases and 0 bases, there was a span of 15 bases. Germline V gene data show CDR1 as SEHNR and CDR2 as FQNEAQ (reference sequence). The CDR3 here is CATPRQPATNEKLFF. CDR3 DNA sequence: TGTGCCACCCCAAGGCAACCAGCAACTAATGAAAAACTGTTTTTT.

This chain's CDR3 is CAWSVPGSGTIYF. In nucleotides, the CDR3 is TGTGCCTGGAGTGTACCAGGGAGTGGCACCATATATTTT. The genes are TRBV30 and TRBJ1-3; D perhaps matches TRBD1 (5 bases). CDR3 length: 13 amino acids. Trimming pared 0 bases from V and 9 bases from J, leaving 12 bases between. Looked up from germline, CDR1 is GTSNPN and CDR2 is SVGIG (reference sequence). The full variable domain, its missing parts supplied by reference TRBV30 and TRBJ1-3, is SQTIHQWPATLVQPVGSPLSLECTVEGTSNPNLYWYRQAAGRGLQLLFYSVGIGQISSEVPQNLSASRPQDRQFILSSKKLLLSDSGFYLCAWSVPGSGTIYFGEGSWLTVV.

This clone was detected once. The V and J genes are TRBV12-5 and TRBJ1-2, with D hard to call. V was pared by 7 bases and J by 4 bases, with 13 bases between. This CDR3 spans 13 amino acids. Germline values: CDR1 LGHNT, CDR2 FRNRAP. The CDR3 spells CASALNEGYGYTF. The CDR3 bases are TGTGCTAGTGCCCTTAATGAGGGCTATGGCTACACCTTC. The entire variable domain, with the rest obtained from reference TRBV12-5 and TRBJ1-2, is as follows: DARVTQTPRHKVTEMGQEVTMRCQPILGHNTVFWYRQTMMQGLELLAYFRNRAPLDDSGMPKDRFSAEMPDATLATLKIQPSEPRDSAVYFCASALNEGYGYTFGSGTRLTVV.

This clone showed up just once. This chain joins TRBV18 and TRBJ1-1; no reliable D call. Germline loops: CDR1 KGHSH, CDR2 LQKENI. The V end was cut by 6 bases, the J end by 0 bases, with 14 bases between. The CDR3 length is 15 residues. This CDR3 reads CASSPRTEMNTEAFF. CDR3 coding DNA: TGTGCCAGCTCTCCGAGGACCGAAATGAACACTGAAGCTTTCTTT.

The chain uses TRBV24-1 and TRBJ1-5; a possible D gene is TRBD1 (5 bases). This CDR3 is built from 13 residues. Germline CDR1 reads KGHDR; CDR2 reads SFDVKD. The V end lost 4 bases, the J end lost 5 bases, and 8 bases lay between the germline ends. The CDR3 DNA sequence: TGTGCCACCAGTGAGACAGCATATCAGCCCCAGCATTTT. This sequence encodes CATSETAYQPQHF.

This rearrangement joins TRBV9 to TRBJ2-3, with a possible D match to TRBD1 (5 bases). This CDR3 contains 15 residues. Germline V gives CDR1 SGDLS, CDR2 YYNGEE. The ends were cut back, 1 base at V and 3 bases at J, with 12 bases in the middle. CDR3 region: CASSVNVGQTDTQYF. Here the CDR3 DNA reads TGTGCCAGCAGCGTAAATGTGGGGCAGACAGATACGCAGTATTTT.

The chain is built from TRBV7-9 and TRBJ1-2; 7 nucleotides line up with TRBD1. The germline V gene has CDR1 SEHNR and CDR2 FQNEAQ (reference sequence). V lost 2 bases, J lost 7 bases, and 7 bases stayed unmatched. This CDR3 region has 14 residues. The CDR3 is CASSLITGDVGYTF. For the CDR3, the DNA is TGTGCCAGCAGCTTAATCACAGGGGATGTTGGCTACACCTTC.

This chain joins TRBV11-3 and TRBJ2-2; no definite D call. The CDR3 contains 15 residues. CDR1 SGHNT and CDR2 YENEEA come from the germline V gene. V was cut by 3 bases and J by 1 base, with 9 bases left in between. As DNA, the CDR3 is TGTGCCAGCAGCTTGGCCGCACTGAACACCGGGGAGCTGTTTTTT. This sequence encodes CASSLAALNTGELFF. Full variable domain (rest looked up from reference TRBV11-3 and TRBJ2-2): EAGVVQSPRYKIIEKKQPVAFWCNPISGHNTLYWYLQNLGQGPELLIRYENEEAVDDSQLPKDRFSAERLKGVDSTLKIQPAELGDSAVYLCASSLAALNTGELFFGEGSRLTVL.

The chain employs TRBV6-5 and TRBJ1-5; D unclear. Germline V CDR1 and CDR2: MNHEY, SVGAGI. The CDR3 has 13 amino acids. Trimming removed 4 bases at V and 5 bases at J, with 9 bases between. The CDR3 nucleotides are TGTGCCAGCAGTTTACGACCCGATCAGCCCCAGCATTTT. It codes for CASSLRPDQPQHF.

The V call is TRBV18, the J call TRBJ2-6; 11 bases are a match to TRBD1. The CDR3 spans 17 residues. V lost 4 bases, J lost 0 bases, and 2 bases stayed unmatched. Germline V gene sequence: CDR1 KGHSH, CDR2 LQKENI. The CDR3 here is CASSLGTGGSGANVLTF. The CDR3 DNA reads TGTGCCAGCTCACTCGGGACAGGGGGCTCTGGGGCCAACGTCCTGACTTTC.

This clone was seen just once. The CDR3 DNA follows: TGTGCCAGCAGCTTAGAGGGGGCGCGGGGCACAGATACGCAGTATTTT. Protein: CASSLEGARGTDTQYF. The chain has TRBV7-8 and TRBJ2-3; 7 bases fit TRBD1. V lost 1 base to trimming and J lost 1 base; unmatched junction nucleotides: 5. The CDR3 is 16 amino acids. Germline V gives CDR1 SGHVS, CDR2 FQNEAQ.

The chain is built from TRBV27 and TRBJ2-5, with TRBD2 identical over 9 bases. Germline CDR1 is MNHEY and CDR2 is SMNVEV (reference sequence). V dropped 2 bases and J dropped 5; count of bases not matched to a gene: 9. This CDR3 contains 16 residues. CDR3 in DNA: TGTGCCAGCAGTTTAAATGGCTTAGCGGGGGTTGAGACCCAGTACTTC. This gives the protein CASSLNGLAGVETQYF.

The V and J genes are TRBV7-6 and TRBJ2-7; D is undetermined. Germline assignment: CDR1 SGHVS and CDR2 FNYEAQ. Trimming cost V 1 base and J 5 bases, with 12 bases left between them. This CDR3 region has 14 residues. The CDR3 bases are TGTGCCAGCAGCTTAGGAGGATCAGGCGACGAGCAGTACTTC. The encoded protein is CASSLGGSGDEQYF.

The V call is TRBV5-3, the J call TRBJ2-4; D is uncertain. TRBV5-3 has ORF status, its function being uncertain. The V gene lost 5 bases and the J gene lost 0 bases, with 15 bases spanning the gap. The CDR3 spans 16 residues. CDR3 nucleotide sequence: TGTGCCAGAAGTTACAGCAATAAGGGAGCCAAAAACATTCAGTACTTC. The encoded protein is CARSYSNKGAKNIQYF.

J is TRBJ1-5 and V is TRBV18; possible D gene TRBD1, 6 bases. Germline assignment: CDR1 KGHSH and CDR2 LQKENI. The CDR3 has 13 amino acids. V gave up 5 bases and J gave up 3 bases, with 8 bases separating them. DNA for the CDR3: TGTGCCAGCTCAAGGGACAACAATCAGCCCCAGCATTTT. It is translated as CASSRDNNQPQHF.

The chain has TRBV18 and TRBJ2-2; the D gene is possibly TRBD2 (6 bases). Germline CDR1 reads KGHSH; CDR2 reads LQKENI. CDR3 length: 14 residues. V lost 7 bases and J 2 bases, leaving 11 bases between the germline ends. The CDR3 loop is CASFMGLNTGELFF. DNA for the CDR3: TGTGCCAGCTTTATGGGACTTAACACCGGGGAGCTGTTTTTT. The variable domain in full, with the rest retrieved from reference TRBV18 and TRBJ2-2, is NAGVMQNPRHLVRRRGQEARLRCSPMKGHSHVYWYRQLPEEGLKFMVYLQKENIIDESGMPKERFSAEFPKEGPSILRIQQVVRGDSAAYFCASFMGLNTGELFFGEGSRLTVL.